Listed below are T cell receptor beta chains from one sample, sequenced in a study of early T cells in non-severe SARS-CoV-2 infection. TCRdb redid the calling of the 5' RACE reads with MiXCR, one entry per CDR3 protein. The table lists some 88,000 distinct CDR3 sequences, around 16% of them singletons, with about 5% in the top ten. The starting material was whole blood, obtained at baseline. These receptor sequences come from an adult who was a healthcare worker with PCR-confirmed SARS-CoV-2 infection or an uninfected control (not recorded which). Both conserved end residues are part of each CDR3. The D gene is left open where the match is weak. Size is stated for part of the rows, as once, few or many counts, or as a class when the clone is expanded.

>TRBV28|-|TRBJ2-3|-
CASSFGGSTTDTQYF
TGTGCCAGCAGTTTTGGGGGATCTACGACAGATACGCAGTATTTT
>TRBV5-1|-|TRBJ2-2|-
CASSLGPGEGELFF
TGCGCCAGCAGCTTGGGGCCAGGGGAAGGGGAGCTGTTTTTT
>TRBV12-3/TRBV12-4|many|TRBJ1-2|-
CASRQLTAGYTF
TGTGCCAGCAGGCAACTGACAGCTGGCTACACCTTC
>TRBV5-1|few|TRBJ2-2|-
CASSPQTPNTGELFF
TGCGCCAGCAGCCCTCAGACACCGAACACCGGGGAGCTGTTTTTT
>TRBV12-3/TRBV12-4|-|TRBJ2-1|TRBD2
CASSRGLAGGNEQFF
TGTGCCAGCAGCCGGGGACTAGCGGGAGGGAATGAGCAGTTCTTC
>TRBV2|-|TRBJ2-1|-
CASSEIRRVAYNEQFF
TGTGCCAGCAGTGAAATTAGGCGAGTAGCCTACAATGAGCAGTTCTTC
>TRBV11-3|-|TRBJ2-1|-
CASSLRTPDNNEQFF
TGTGCCAGCAGCTTGCGGACTCCCGACAACAATGAGCAGTTCTTC
>TRBV3-1|few|TRBJ2-7|TRBD1
CASSYSGTGLSEQYF
TGTGCCAGCAGCTATTCCGGGACAGGGTTGAGCGAGCAGTACTTC
>TRBV5-8|-|TRBJ2-3|TRBD2
CASSTGLAASTDTQYF
TGTGCCAGCAGCACCGGACTAGCGGCTAGCACAGATACGCAGTATTTT
>TRBV21-1|-|TRBJ1-2|-
CASSPTHYGYTF
TGTGCCAGCAGCCCTACCCACTATGGCTACACCTTC
>TRBV11-3|many|TRBJ2-3|-
CASSLGQAADTQYF
TGTGCCAGCAGCTTAGGACAGGCAGCAGATACGCAGTATTTT
>TRBV27|-|TRBJ2-7|TRBD2
CASSPASGYEQYF
TGTGCCAGCAGCCCGGCTAGCGGATACGAGCAGTACTTC
>TRBV6-6|few|TRBJ2-7|-
CASSLRTRASYEQYF
TGTGCCAGCAGCCTTCGGACTCGTGCCTCCTACGAGCAGTACTTC
>TRBV12-3/TRBV12-4|many|TRBJ1-5|TRBD1
CASSPTGVNQPQHF
TGTGCCAGCAGCCCTACAGGGGTTAATCAGCCCCAGCATTTT
>TRBV4-1|few|TRBJ2-5|TRBD2
CASSQDLAGGSETQYF
TGCGCCAGCAGCCAAGACTTAGCGGGAGGCTCAGAGACCCAGTACTTC
>TRBV7-8|few|TRBJ2-7|TRBD2
CASSERSGSPFYEQYF
TGTGCCAGCAGCGAGCGGAGCGGGAGCCCATTCTACGAGCAGTACTTC
>TRBV4-3|-|TRBJ2-7|-
CASSQNLAISYEQYF
TGCGCCAGCAGCCAAAACCTAGCGATCTCCTACGAGCAGTACTTC
>TRBV7-3|many|TRBJ2-2|TRBD2
CASSPTSPGELFF
TGTGCCAGCAGCCCGACTAGCCCCGGGGAGCTGTTTTTT
>TRBV29-1|-|TRBJ1-2|TRBD1
CSVEDPFLTGGKGYTF
TGCAGCGTTGAAGATCCTTTCCTGACAGGGGGGAAGGGCTACACCTTC
>TRBV11-2|many|TRBJ2-1|TRBD2
CASSFRREVSYNEQFF
TGTGCCAGCAGCTTTCGGCGGGAGGTCTCCTACAATGAGCAGTTCTTC
>TRBV6-4|-|TRBJ2-1|TRBD1
CASSDSRTGGNEQFF
TGTGCCAGCAGTGACTCGCGGACAGGGGGAAATGAGCAGTTCTTC
>TRBV3-1|few|TRBJ2-7|TRBD2
CASSPGGRLAESYEQYF
TGTGCCAGCAGCCCCGGGGGAAGACTAGCGGAATCCTACGAGCAGTACTTC
>TRBV12-3/TRBV12-4|once|TRBJ2-1|TRBD1
CVSEGQGGSYNEQFF
TGTGTCAGCGAGGGACAGGGCGGCTCCTACAATGAGCAGTTCTTC
>TRBV6-4|-|TRBJ2-3|-
CAAHPETTDTQYF
TGTGCCGCCCATCCCGAAACCACAGATACGCAGTATTTT
>TRBV7-8|many|TRBJ2-5|TRBD2
CASSASGYATETQYF
TGTGCCAGCAGCGCTAGCGGTTACGCTACGGAGACCCAGTACTTC
>TRBV20-1|few|TRBJ2-3|-
CSAHIGIGDTQYF
TGCAGTGCTCATATCGGGATCGGAGATACGCAGTATTTT
>TRBV27|-|TRBJ2-1|TRBD2
CASSPGLGYNEQFF
TGTGCCAGCAGTCCGGGACTAGGGTACAATGAGCAGTTCTTC
>TRBV30|-|TRBJ2-4|-
CAWSIAKNIQYF
TGTGCCTGGAGCATAGCCAAAAACATTCAGTACTTC
>TRBV18|few|TRBJ1-6|-
CASSPPGKGAPLHF
TGTGCCAGCTCACCACCAGGGAAAGGGGCACCCCTCCACTTT
>TRBV4-3|many|TRBJ2-3|-
CASSQDIGRGTDTQYF
TGCGCCAGCAGCCAAGATATCGGGAGAGGCACAGATACGCAGTATTTT
>TRBV28|many|TRBJ2-1|TRBD2
CASSWGRRSGRTEQFF
TGTGCCAGCAGTTGGGGGCGGCGTAGCGGGAGGACAGAGCAGTTCTTC
>TRBV3-1|few|TRBJ2-1|TRBD2
CASSQLLANNEQFF
TGTGCCAGCAGCCAACTACTAGCGAACAATGAGCAGTTCTTC
>TRBV6-6|once|TRBJ2-7|-
CASSYMGNPYEQYF
TGTGCCAGCAGTTATATGGGTAATCCCTACGAGCAGTACTTC
>TRBV4-3|-|TRBJ2-7|-
CASSQDLQVSYEQYF
TGCGCCAGCAGCCAAGATCTCCAGGTCTCCTACGAGCAGTACTTC
>TRBV7-9|-|TRBJ1-6|-
CASSLTSGRQNSPLHF
TGTGCCAGCAGCTTAACTTCGGGCCGACAGAATTCACCCCTCCACTTT
>TRBV7-9|few|TRBJ2-5|-
CASSLGVAQWYF
TGTGCCAGCAGCCTTGGCGTCGCCCAGTGGTACTTC
>TRBV12-3/TRBV12-4|few|TRBJ2-7|TRBD2
CASSPTELAGAFEQYF
TGTGCCAGCAGCCCTACGGAACTAGCGGGAGCGTTCGAGCAGTACTTC